This T cell receptor beta chain was sequenced for a study of T cells in pancreatic ductal adenocarcinoma. The selected patients with pancreatic ductal adenocarcinoma had surgery but no neoadjuvant therapy. Comment on this clone: Antigen unknown.

Measured with immunoSEQ multiplex PCR; TCRdb has only the in-frame clones, and not every one. This table holds 100,000 or so clones, more than 90% found once. Findings and caveats of the study: Tumor samples had fewer productive templates and approximately 8-fold fewer unique clonotypes than blood. Tumor-versus-blood clonality comparisons may be biased toward lower tumor diversity. Blood clonality (roughly 0.073) did not differ significantly from tumor (about 0.12).

The CDR3 runs to 14 residues. V was clipped by 4 bases and J by 6 bases; unmatched bases: 5. CDR1 is KGHSH and CDR2 is LQKENI in the germline V gene. The chain carries TRBV18 and TRBJ1-2; 10 positions match TRBD1. This TCR was recovered from a human donor with pancreatic ductal adenocarcinoma. The sample taken for sequencing was PBMCs. This CDR3 is CASSLGTGADGYTF. As DNA, the CDR3 is TGTGCCAGCTCACTAGGGACAGGGGCGGATGGCTACACCTTC.